One and the same sample provided the 2 T cell receptor beta chains below, sequenced in a study of blood T cells in healthy people across ages. The second PCR ran about 7 to 12 cycles with a sample-barcoded 5' primer and J-beta primers. MiXCR, run by TCRdb on the 5' RACE reads, gives a single entry per CDR3 protein. The repertoire holds 660,000 or so distinct CDR3 sequences, with under 65% as singletons. Source material: blood. Receptor source: a man between 60 and 75 years old in good health.

The V call is TRBV12-3 or TRBV12-4, the J call TRBJ1-2, with D maybe TRBD1 (5 bases). This CDR3 has 13 amino acids. V was cut by 10 bases and J by 4 bases, with 16 bases left in between. CDR3 sequence (DNA): TGTGCCACCCCTTCTCAGGGCTCCTATGGCTACACCTTC. This codes for CATPSQGSYGYTF.

The chain links TRBV7-2 to TRBJ2-4; 7 bases map to TRBD1. With 5 bases clipped from V and 9 bases from J, the junction kept 10 bases outside the gene matches. This CDR3 is built from 14 residues. CDR1 and CDR2 (germline): SGHTA, FQGNSA. CDR3 coding DNA: TGTGCCAGCAGCAAATGGGCAGGGGGTAGCATTCAGTACTTC. This codes for CASSKWAGGSIQYF. Variable domain in full (rest from reference TRBV7-2 and TRBJ2-4): GAGVSQSPSNKVTEKGKDVELRCDPISGHTALYWYRQSLGQGLEFLIYFQGNSAPDKSGLPSDRFSAERTGGSVSTLTIQRTQQEDSAVYLCASSKWAGGSIQYFGAGTRLSVL.